The next 24 T cell receptor beta chains were all read from a single sample in a study of blood T cell repertoires in COVID-19. TCRdb's table, derived via immunoSEQ multiplex PCR, lists solely in-frame clones and lacks some. The table includes a few hundred thousand clones, about nine tenths detected once. The sample consisted of peripheral blood. These receptors came from a woman between 45 and 60 years old who had recovered from COVID-19.

The chain recombines TRBV5-1 with TRBJ1-2, with a weak D call TRBD1 (6 bases). CDR3 length: 14 residues. Germline V gene sequence: CDR1 SGHRS, CDR2 YFSETQ. V was pared by 2 bases and J by 2 bases, with 10 bases between. The CDR3, as DNA: TGCGCCAGCAGCTTCGGCAGGGGAAACTATGGCTACACCTTC. It translates to CASSFGRGNYGYTF.

This chain uses TRBV28 with TRBJ2-3, with D uncertain. The ends were cut back, 4 bases at V and 0 bases at J, with 17 bases in the middle. Germline V gene lookup returns CDR1 MDHEN and CDR2 SYDVKM. The CDR3 spans 17 residues. Written as DNA, the CDR3 is TGTGCCAGCAGTTCCCCCTGGCTTCAGTATAGCACAGATACGCAGTATTTT. Protein product: CASSSPWLQYSTDTQYF.

The chain links TRBV28 to TRBJ2-1; a weak D match, TRBD1 (6 bases). The CDR3 consists of 15 residues. The V end lost 3 bases, the J end lost 4 bases, and 13 bases lay between the germline ends. From germline, CDR1 is MDHEN and CDR2 SYDVKM. In nucleotides, the CDR3 is TGTGCCAGCAGTTTGTATGGGACATCGTACAATGAGCAGTTCTTC. This gives the protein CASSLYGTSYNEQFF.

The V call is TRBV29-1, the J call TRBJ2-5; TRBD1 agrees at 9 bases. Germline-derived CDR1 and CDR2 are SQVTM and ANQGSEA. The CDR3 is 13 amino acids. Trimming took 6 bases from V and 4 from J; bases not matched to a gene: 6. The chain's CDR3 is CSVDRGALETQYF. The CDR3 nucleotides are TGCAGCGTCGACAGGGGGGCTCTAGAGACCCAGTACTTC.

This clone was recorded only once. This sequence joins TRBV14 and TRBJ2-7, with 8 bases fitting TRBD1. V dropped 3 bases and J dropped 0; count of bases not matched to a gene: 4. The CDR3 runs 15 residues. CDR1 is SGHDN and CDR2 is FVKESK in the germline V gene. This chain's CDR3 is CASSQRQGTSYEQYF. The CDR3 coding sequence is TGTGCCAGCAGCCAGAGACAGGGGACCTCCTACGAGCAGTACTTC. The variable domain in full, completed from reference TRBV14 and TRBJ2-7, reads EAGVTQFPSHSVIEKGQTVTLRCDPISGHDNLYWYRRVMGKEIKFLLHFVKESKQDESGMPNNRFLAERTGGTYSTLKVQPAELEDSGVYFCASSQRQGTSYEQYFGPGTRLTVT.

This chain uses TRBV7-3 with TRBJ2-1; 10 positions agree with TRBD2. Germline V lookup: CDR1 SGHTA, CDR2 FQGTGA. This CDR3 has 15 amino acids. The V and J ends lost 4 bases and 8 bases, in that order; junction bases with no gene match: 8. The CDR3: CASSSYSGRTDEQFF. The CDR3 DNA sequence: TGTGCCAGCAGCTCCTATAGCGGGAGGACCGATGAGCAGTTCTTC.

The chain uses TRBV9 and TRBJ1-4; a possible D gene is TRBD1 (6 bases). This CDR3 has 15 residues. The germline gives CDR1 SGDLS, CDR2 YYNGEE. Trimming removed 2 bases at V and 5 bases at J, with 13 bases between. CDR3 region: CASSVRGQRNEKLFF. As DNA, the CDR3 is TGTGCCAGCAGCGTTAGAGGACAGCGAAATGAAAAACTGTTTTTT. The entire variable domain, with the rest obtained from reference TRBV9 and TRBJ1-4, is as follows: DSGVTQTPKHLITATGQRVTLRCSPRSGDLSVYWYQQSLDQGLQFLIQYYNGEERAKGNILERFSAQQFPDLHSELNLSSLELGDSALYFCASSVRGQRNEKLFFGSGTQLSVL.

This clone was seen only a few times. The chain carries TRBV5-1 and TRBJ2-3; 10 bases map to TRBD2. V lost 2 bases to trimming and J lost 4 bases; unmatched junction nucleotides: 4. Germline V lookup: CDR1 SGHRS, CDR2 YFSETQ. The CDR3 consists of 15 residues. CDR3 sequence (DNA): TGCGCCAGCAGCTTCAGCGGGGGGGCGGCAGATACGCAGTATTTT. Translated: CASSFSGGAADTQYF. The full variable domain, rest sourced from reference TRBV5-1 and TRBJ2-3, is KAGVTQTPRYLIKTRGQQVTLSCSPISGHRSVSWYQQTPGQGLQFLFEYFSETQRNKGNFPGRFSGRQFSNSRSEMNVSTLELGDSALYLCASSFSGGAADTQYFGPGTRLTVL.

This clone was seen only a few times. V gene TRBV5-8 combines with J gene TRBJ1-2, with 9 bases that match TRBD1. V lost 6 bases to trimming and J lost 2 bases; unmatched junction nucleotides: 11. The CDR3 extends over 16 amino acids. The germline CDR1 and CDR2 sequences are SGHTS and YDEGEE. The CDR3 nucleotides read TGTGCCAGCACCCCCCCGTCGACAGGGGGAAACTATGGCTACACCTTC. Its translation: CASTPPSTGGNYGYTF.

The CDR3 nucleotides are TGTGCCAGCAGTGAGGCCCCCCTGGCTAGCGAAGAGACCCAGTACTTC. It encodes CASSEAPLASEETQYF. The chain joins TRBV6-1 to TRBJ2-5; TRBD2 is a possible D gene (6 bases). CDR3 length: 16 amino acids. Trimming took 3 bases from V and 3 from J, leaving 17 bases between them. CDR1 MNHNS and CDR2 SASEGT come from the germline V gene.

The chain joins TRBV28 to TRBJ1-2; no definite D call. Germline assignment: CDR1 MDHEN and CDR2 SYDVKM. The CDR3 is 13 residues long. Trimming cost V 6 bases and J 5 bases, with 13 bases left between them. The CDR3 coding sequence is TGTGCCAGCAGGACCGTGGCGGGGTATGGCTACACCTTC. Its translation is CASRTVAGYGYTF.

The genes are TRBV7-2 and TRBJ1-1; D gene unclear. Germline V gene lookup returns CDR1 SGHTA and CDR2 FQGNSA. The CDR3 extends over 13 amino acids. V lost 8 bases to trimming and J lost 4 bases, with 14 bases between them. The CDR3 sequence is CASPSSQATEAFF. The CDR3 DNA is TGTGCCAGCCCATCCTCGCAGGCCACTGAAGCTTTCTTT.

This rearrangement joins TRBV18 to TRBJ1-1, with no clear D. With 0 bases removed from V and 5 bases from J, the gap between germline ends came to 10 bases. The V gene's germline CDR1 is KGHSH and CDR2 LQKENI. The CDR3 runs 14 residues. The CDR3 reads CASSPPPSGTEAFF. The CDR3 nucleotides read TGTGCCAGCTCACCACCCCCCTCGGGGACTGAAGCTTTCTTT.

The CDR3 coding sequence is TGTGCCAGCAGCGTAGACCAGCTAGCGGTCTACAATGAGCAGTTCTTC. Encoded protein: CASSVDQLAVYNEQFF. The chain is built from TRBV9 and TRBJ2-1; TRBD2 matches at 7 bases. After removal of 0 bases from V and 3 bases from J, the junction contained 6 bases not matched to a gene. There are 16 residues in the CDR3. The germline V gene has CDR1 SGDLS and CDR2 YYNGEE.

The chain joins TRBV5-4 to TRBJ2-7; TRBD1 aligns across 8 bases. The V and J ends lost 5 bases and 8 bases, in that order; junction bases with no gene match: 6. In germline, CDR1 is SGHNT, CDR2 YYREEE (reference sequence). This CDR3 is built from 12 residues. The CDR3 protein is CASSQPGGQQYF. The CDR3, as DNA: TGTGCCAGCAGTCAACCAGGGGGCCAGCAGTACTTC.

The chain has TRBV7-9 and TRBJ1-3; D might be TRBD1 (6 bases). The V and J ends lost 0 bases and 3 bases respectively, with 12 bases between them. CDR3 length equals 16 residues. From germline, CDR1 is SEHNR and CDR2 FQNEAQ (reference sequence). CDR3 region: CASSLAQRTVGNTIYF. DNA for the CDR3: TGTGCCAGCAGCTTAGCCCAAAGGACAGTTGGAAACACCATATATTTT.

The chain has TRBV12-3 or TRBV12-4 and TRBJ1-4; no reliable D call. V lost 2 bases and J 7 bases, leaving 8 bases between the germline ends. The CDR3 contains 13 residues. In nucleotides, the CDR3 is TGTGCCAGCAGTTTATCGGGTCGTGAAAAACTGTTTTTT. Its protein product is CASSLSGREKLFF.

The V gene is TRBV9, the J gene TRBJ2-1; 8 positions match TRBD2. The germline V gene encodes CDR1 SGDLS and CDR2 YYNGEE. Losses at the gene ends were 0 bases for V and 3 bases for J; bases not matched to a gene: 8. CDR3 length: 17 amino acids. The CDR3 region is CASSVANPSGYYNEQFF. Here the CDR3 DNA reads TGTGCCAGCAGCGTAGCAAACCCTAGCGGGTACTACAATGAGCAGTTCTTC.

The chain employs TRBV27 and TRBJ1-6; 7 bases agree with TRBD1. The germline gives CDR1 MNHEY, CDR2 SMNVEV (reference sequence). The CDR3 is made up of 18 amino acids. The V and J ends lost 3 bases and 7 bases, in that order; junction bases with no gene match: 15. The CDR3 DNA sequence: TGTGCCAGCAGTTTCCTCGGTCCCCCGCAGGACAGGAATTCACCCCTCCACTTT. This gives the protein CASSFLGPPQDRNSPLHF.

This clone was observed a handful of times. J is TRBJ2-3 and V is TRBV6-1, with 11 positions matching TRBD2. Germline V CDR1 and CDR2: MNHNS, SASEGT. The CDR3 is 15 residues long. Germline trimming cut 2 bases from V and 5 bases from J; bases unmatched to any gene: 3. The CDR3 sequence: CASSEPGTSGDTQYF. The CDR3 nucleotides are TGTGCCAGCAGTGAACCCGGGACTAGCGGAGATACGCAGTATTTT.

With regard to this clone: Other DNA sequences in the sample encode the same CDR3. The chain joins TRBV5-1 to TRBJ1-2, with D perhaps TRBD1 (5 bases). The V gene's germline CDR1 is SGHRS and CDR2 YFSETQ. The CDR3 has 14 amino acids. The ends were cut back, 0 bases at V and 4 bases at J, with 10 bases in the middle. The CDR3, as DNA: TGCGCCAGCAGCTTGGATAGGGGCGGCTATGGCTACACCTTC. Protein sequence: CASSLDRGGYGYTF. Full variable domain (remainder filled in from reference TRBV5-1 and TRBJ1-2): KAGVTQTPRYLIKTRGQQVTLSCSPISGHRSVSWYQQTPGQGLQFLFEYFSETQRNKGNFPGRFSGRQFSNSRSEMNVSTLELGDSALYLCASSLDRGGYGYTFGSGTRLTVV.

The chain links TRBV5-8 to TRBJ1-4; 9 bases agree with TRBD1. V shed 6 bases, J shed 5 bases, and the junction held 8 bases outside the gene matches. This CDR3 has 15 amino acids. CDR1 is SGHTS and CDR2 is YDEGEE in the germline V gene. The CDR3 reads CASNLGTGLNEKLFF. CDR3 nucleotide sequence: TGTGCCAGCAACCTTGGGACAGGGCTAAATGAAAAACTGTTTTTT.

This rearrangement joins TRBV5-4 to TRBJ2-1; 14 nucleotides agree with TRBD2. Unmatched junction bases numbered 11, after V lost 4 bases and J lost 8 bases. Germline V lookup: CDR1 SGHNT, CDR2 YYREEE (reference sequence). This CDR3 region has 17 residues. CDR3 residues: CASSLPTTSGRAYEQFF. The DNA for the CDR3 is TGTGCCAGCAGCCTTCCCACGACTAGCGGGAGGGCCTATGAGCAGTTCTTC. Drawing the rest from reference TRBV5-4 and TRBJ2-1, the complete variable domain is ETGVTQSPTHLIKTRGQQVTLRCSSQSGHNTVSWYQQALGQGPQFIFQYYREEENGRGNFPPRFSGLQFPNYSSELNVNALELDDSALYLCASSLPTTSGRAYEQFFGPGTRLTVL.

The chain joins TRBV5-4 to TRBJ2-6; 8 nucleotides match TRBD1. This CDR3 has 17 residues. With 4 bases clipped from V and 3 bases from J, the junction kept 9 bases outside the gene matches. Germline lookup yields CDR1 SGHNT and CDR2 YYREEE (reference sequence). The CDR3 region has the DNA TGTGCCAGCAGCCAAAGGCAGGGGGCTTATGGGGCCAACGTCCTGACTTTC. Its translation: CASSQRQGAYGANVLTF.